This TCR beta chain was observed in a study of shared clonotypes between healthy human individuals. Study-level points and caveats: Rarefaction curves obtained for sorted subsets showed sequencing incomplete despite large depth. The generation probabilities recorded for non-shared clonotypes fell below those of clonotypes shared by all four donors. What naive subsets generally showed was a larger estimated richness than memory subsets showed.

Authors' analysis steps: Filtering differed for immunoSEQ, which gave only junction sequences without quality scores. The repertoire was sequenced with immunoSEQ multiplex PCR; TCRdb's copy has only in-frame clones and lacks some. The V and J calls and the clone size are those of that table, but D and trimming were determined from the DNA. The table lists a few million clones, more than 80% of them singletons. As for this clone: What it recognizes is unknown.

The clonotype was recovered from a man younger than 35 in good health. Some clones in this sample may be carry-over from other donors' samples. The source material was naive CD4+ T cells from PBMCs. This sample's subset: CD45RA+ positively selected.

CDR3 in amino acids: CASSQGTGGEVNQPQHF. In DNA, the CDR3 is TGCGCCAGCAGCCAAGGGACGGGAGGGGAGGTAAATCAGCCCCAGCATTTT. The chain joins TRBV4-3 to TRBJ1-5, with D maybe TRBD1 (5 bases). CDR1 is LGHNA and CDR2 is YSLEER in the germline V gene. CDR3 length: 17 residues. With 1 base removed from V and 4 bases from J, the gap between germline ends came to 17 bases.